This record concerns one TCR beta chain sequence. The data were taken from a study of STAT5B mutations in CD4+ large granular lymphocyte leukemia. Generated by immunoSEQ multiplex PCR, the TCRdb table keeps only in-frame clones and is missing some. The table shows approximately 32,000 clones, with more than 55% occurring only once. Trimming stripped 3 bases from V and 5 bases from J, with 20 bases between. The CDR3 contains 16 residues. Germline V CDR1 and CDR2: SGDLS, YYNGEE. Source material: CD4+ T cells from blood buffy coats. The sequence was collected from a human donor in good health. This chain links TRBV9 with TRBJ1-1; D gene ambiguous. The CDR3 region is CASSGALSMGGTEAFF. DNA for the CDR3: TGTGCCAGCAGCGGCGCCCTCAGTATGGGTGGGACTGAAGCTTTCTTT.